This T cell receptor beta chain was observed in a study of OX40 agonist ivuxolimab in advanced cancers. The data were produced by immunoSEQ multiplex PCR, yet TCRdb's version contains in-frame clones alone and is incomplete. Of 100,000 to 120,000 clones in the sample, about 92% are singletons; the top ten hold less than 0.35%. The germline V gene has CDR1 ENHRY and CDR2 SYGVKD. V was cut by 3 bases and J by 7 bases, with 12 bases left in between. This CDR3 spans 14 amino acids. The chain links TRBV10-3 to TRBJ2-2; D might be TRBD1 (5 bases). Sequences were derived from CD4+ or CD8+ T cells sorted from blood, sampled in a trial of the OX40 agonist ivuxolimab. This TCR was recovered from an adult with an advanced solid tumor such as melanoma, head and neck, liver or kidney cancer. CDR3 coding DNA: TGTGCCATCAGTGATAGGGGATTTGACGGGGAGCTGTTTTTT. This translates into CAISDRGFDGELFF.